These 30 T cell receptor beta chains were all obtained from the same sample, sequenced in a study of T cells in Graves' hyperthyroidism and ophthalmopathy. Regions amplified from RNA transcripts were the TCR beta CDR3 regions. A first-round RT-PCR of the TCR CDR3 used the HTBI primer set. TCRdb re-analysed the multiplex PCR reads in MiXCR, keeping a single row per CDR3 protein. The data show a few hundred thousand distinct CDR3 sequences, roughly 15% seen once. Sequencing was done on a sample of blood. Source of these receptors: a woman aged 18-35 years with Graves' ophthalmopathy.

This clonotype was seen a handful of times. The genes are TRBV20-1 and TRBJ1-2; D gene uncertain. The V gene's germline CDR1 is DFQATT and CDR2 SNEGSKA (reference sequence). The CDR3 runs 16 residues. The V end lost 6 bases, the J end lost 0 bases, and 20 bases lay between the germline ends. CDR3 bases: TGCAGTGCCCCCGAACTCATGACGAGAGCTAACTATGGCTACACCTTC. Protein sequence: CSAPELMTRANYGYTF.

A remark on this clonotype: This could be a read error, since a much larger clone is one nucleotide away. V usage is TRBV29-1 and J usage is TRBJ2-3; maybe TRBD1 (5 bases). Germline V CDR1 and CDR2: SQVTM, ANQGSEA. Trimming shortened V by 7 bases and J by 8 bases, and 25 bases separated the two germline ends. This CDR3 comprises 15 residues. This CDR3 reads CSAQRGPGLAGTQYF. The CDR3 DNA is TGCAGCGCCCAAAGGGGCCCAGGGTTAGCAGGTACGCAGTATTTT.

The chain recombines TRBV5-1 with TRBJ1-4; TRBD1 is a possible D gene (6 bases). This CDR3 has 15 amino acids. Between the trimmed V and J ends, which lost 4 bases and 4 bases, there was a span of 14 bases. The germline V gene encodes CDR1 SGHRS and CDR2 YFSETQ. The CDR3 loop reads CASSPRDNINEKLFF. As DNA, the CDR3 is TGCGCCAGCAGCCCCCGGGACAATATTAATGAAAAACTGTTTTTT.

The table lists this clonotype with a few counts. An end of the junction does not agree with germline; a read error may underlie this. This chain's CDR3 is CASSPGLAGPGDTQYF. DNA of the CDR3: TGTGCTAGCAGCCCAGGACTAGCGGGACCAGGGGATACGCAGTATTTT. The chain couples TRBV7-7 to TRBJ2-3; 12 positions match TRBD2. This CDR3 spans 16 amino acids. Per the germline V gene, CDR1 is SSHAT and CDR2 is FNYEAQ (reference sequence).

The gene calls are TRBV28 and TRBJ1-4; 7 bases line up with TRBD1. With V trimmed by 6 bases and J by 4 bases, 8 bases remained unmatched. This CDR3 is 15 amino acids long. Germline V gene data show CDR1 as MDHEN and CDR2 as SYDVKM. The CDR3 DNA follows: TGTGCCAGCAGCCGAGGACAGGCCAATAATGAAAAACTGTTTTTT. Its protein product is CASSRGQANNEKLFF.

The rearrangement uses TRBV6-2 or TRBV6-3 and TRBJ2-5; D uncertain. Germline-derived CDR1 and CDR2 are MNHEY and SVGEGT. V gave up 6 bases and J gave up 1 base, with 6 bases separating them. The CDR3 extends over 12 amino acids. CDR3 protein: CASRGPQETQYF. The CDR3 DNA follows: TGTGCCAGCAGGGGTCCCCAAGAGACCCAGTACTTC.

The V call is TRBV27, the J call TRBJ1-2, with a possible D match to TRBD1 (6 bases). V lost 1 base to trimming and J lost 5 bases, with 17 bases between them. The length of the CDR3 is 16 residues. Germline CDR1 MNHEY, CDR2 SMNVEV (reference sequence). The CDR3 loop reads CASSLYAGGGGYGYTF. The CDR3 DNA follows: TGTGCCAGCAGTTTATACGCCGGGGGGGGCGGATATGGCTACACCTTC.

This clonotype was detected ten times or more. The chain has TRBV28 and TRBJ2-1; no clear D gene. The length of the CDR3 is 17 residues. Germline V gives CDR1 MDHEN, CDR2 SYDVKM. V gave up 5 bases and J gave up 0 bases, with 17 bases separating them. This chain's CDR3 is CASSPLDSLSSYNEQFF. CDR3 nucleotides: TGTGCCAGCAGTCCCCTAGACTCCCTGAGCTCCTACAATGAGCAGTTCTTC.

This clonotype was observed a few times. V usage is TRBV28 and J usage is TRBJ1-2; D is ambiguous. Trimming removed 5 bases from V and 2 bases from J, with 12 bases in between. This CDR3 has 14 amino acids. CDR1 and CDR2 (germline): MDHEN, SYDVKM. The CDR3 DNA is TGTGCCAGCAGTGCTCCCGACGGAAACTATGGCTACACCTTC. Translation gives CASSAPDGNYGYTF.

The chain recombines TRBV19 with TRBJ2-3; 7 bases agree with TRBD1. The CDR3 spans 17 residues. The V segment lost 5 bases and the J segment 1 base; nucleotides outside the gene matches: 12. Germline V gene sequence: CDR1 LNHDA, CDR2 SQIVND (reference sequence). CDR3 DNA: TGTGCCAGTAGTTCCGCCCTCTCAGGGGGTCGCACAGATACGCAGTATTTT. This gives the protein CASSSALSGGRTDTQYF.

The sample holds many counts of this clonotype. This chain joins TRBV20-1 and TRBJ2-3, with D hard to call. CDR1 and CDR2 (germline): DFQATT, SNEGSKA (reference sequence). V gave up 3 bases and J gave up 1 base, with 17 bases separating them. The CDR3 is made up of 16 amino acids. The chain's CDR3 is CSASVGFPSGTDTQYF. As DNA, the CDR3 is TGCAGTGCTAGCGTGGGGTTCCCCTCGGGCACAGATACGCAGTATTTT.

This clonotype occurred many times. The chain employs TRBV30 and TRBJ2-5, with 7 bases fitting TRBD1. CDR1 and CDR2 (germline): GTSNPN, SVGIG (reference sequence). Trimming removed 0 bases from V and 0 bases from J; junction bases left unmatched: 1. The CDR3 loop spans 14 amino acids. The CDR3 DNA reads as TGTGCCTGGAGTGTACAGGGGAACCAAGAGACCCAGTACTTC. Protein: CAWSVQGNQETQYF.

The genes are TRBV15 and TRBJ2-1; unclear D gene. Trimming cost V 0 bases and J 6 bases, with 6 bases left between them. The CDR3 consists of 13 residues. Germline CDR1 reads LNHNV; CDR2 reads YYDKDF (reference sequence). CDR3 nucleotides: TGTGCCACCAGCAGAGATTTCCTCAATGAGCAGTTCTTC. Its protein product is CATSRDFLNEQFF.

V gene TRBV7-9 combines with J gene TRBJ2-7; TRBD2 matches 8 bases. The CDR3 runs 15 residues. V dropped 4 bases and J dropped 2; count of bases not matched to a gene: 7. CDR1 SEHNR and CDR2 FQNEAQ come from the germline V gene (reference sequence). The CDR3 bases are TGTGCCAGCAGCTCAACCGGGACTAGTGCCTACGAGCAGTACTTC. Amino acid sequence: CASSSTGTSAYEQYF.

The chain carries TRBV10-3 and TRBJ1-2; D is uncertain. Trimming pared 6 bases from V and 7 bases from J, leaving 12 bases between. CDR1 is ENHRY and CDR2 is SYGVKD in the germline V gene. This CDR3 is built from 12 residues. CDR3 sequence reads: CAIRVGSGGYTF. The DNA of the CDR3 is TGTGCCATCAGGGTGGGGTCCGGTGGCTACACCTTC.

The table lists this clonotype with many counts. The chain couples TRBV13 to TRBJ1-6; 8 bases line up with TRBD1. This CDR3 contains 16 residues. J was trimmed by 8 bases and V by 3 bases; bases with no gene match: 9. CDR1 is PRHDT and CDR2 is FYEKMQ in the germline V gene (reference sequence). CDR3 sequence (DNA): TGTGCCAGCAGCTTCTTCAGGACAGGGAGAGATTCACCCCTCCACTTT. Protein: CASSFFRTGRDSPLHF.

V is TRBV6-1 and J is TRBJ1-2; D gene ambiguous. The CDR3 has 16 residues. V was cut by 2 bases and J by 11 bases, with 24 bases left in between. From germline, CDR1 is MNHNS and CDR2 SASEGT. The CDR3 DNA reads TGTGCCAGCAGTGAATTGCGTCAGAAACTTACCAGGAGATACACCTTC. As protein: CASSELRQKLTRRYTF.

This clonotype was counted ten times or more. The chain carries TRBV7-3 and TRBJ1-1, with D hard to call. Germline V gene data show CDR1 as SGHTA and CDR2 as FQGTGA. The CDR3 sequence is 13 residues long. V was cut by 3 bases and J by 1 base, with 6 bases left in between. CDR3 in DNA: TGTGCCAGCAGCTTTCTGCCGAACACTGAAGCTTTCTTT. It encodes CASSFLPNTEAFF.

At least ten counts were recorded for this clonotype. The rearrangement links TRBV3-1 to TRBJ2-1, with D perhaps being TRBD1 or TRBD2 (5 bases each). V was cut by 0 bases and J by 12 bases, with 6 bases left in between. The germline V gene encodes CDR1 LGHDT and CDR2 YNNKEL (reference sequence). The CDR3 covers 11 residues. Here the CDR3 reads CASSQDGGQFF. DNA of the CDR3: TGTGCCAGCAGCCAAGATGGGGGGCAGTTCTTC.

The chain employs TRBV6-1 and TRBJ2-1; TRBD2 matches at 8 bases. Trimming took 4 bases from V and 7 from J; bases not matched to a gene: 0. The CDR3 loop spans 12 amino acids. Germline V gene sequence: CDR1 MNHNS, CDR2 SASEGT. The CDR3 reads CASSVAGNEQFF. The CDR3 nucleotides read TGTGCCAGCAGTGTAGCGGGAAATGAGCAGTTCTTC.

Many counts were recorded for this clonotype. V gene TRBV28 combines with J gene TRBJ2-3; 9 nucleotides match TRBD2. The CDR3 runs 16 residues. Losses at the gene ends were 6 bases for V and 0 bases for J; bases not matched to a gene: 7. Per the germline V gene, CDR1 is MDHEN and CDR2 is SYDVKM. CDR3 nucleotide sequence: TGTGCCAGCAGCCCTAGACTAGCGGAAAGCACAGATACGCAGTATTTT. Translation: CASSPRLAESTDTQYF.

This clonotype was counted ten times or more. The CDR3 sequence: CASSLLREAGSEQYF. The CDR3 coding sequence is TGTGCCAGCAGCTTATTGCGGGAGGCGGGCTCCGAGCAGTACTTC. This rearrangement joins TRBV7-2 to TRBJ2-7, with 8 nucleotides matching TRBD2. The V gene end was trimmed by 2 bases and the J gene end by 6 bases; junction bases not matched to a gene: 9. The CDR3 contains 15 residues. In germline, CDR1 is SGHTA, CDR2 FQGNSA.

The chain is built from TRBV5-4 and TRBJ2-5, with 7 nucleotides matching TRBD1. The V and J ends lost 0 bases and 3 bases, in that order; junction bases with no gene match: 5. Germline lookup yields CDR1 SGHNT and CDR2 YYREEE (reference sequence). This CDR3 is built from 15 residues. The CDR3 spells CASSLGGGGEETQYF. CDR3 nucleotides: TGTGCCAGCAGCTTGGGAGGGGGCGGTGAAGAGACCCAGTACTTC.

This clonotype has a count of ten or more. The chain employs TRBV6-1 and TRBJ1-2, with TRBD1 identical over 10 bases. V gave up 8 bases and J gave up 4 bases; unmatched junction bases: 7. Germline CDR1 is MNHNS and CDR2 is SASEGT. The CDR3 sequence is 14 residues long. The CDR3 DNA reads TGTGCCAGCTCGTTGGGACAGGGGTTCTATGGCTACACCTTC. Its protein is CASSLGQGFYGYTF.

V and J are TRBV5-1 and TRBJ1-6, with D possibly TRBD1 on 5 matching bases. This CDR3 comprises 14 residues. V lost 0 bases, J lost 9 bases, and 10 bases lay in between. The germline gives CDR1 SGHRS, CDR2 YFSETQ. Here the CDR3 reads CASSLAGRGSPLHF. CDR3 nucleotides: TGCGCCAGCAGCTTGGCTGGGAGGGGTTCACCCCTCCACTTT.

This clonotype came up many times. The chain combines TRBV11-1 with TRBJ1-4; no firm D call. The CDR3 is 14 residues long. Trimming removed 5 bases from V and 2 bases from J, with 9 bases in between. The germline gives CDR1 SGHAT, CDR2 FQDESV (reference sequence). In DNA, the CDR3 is TGTGCCAGCAGCGACTTCGCTACTAATGAAAAACTGTTTTTT. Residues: CASSDFATNEKLFF.

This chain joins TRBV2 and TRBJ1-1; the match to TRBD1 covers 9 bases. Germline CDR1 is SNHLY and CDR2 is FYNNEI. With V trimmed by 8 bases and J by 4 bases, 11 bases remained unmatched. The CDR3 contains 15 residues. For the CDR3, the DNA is TGTGCCAGCGGGGGACAGGGCACTGGCGGCACTGAAGCTTTCTTT. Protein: CASGGQGTGGTEAFF. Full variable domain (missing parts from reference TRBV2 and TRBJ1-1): EPEVTQTPSHQVTQMGQEVILRCVPISNHLYFYWYRQILGQKVEFLVSFYNNEISEKSEIFDDQFSVERPDGSNFTLKIRSTKLEDSAMYFCASGGQGTGGTEAFFGQGTRLTVV.

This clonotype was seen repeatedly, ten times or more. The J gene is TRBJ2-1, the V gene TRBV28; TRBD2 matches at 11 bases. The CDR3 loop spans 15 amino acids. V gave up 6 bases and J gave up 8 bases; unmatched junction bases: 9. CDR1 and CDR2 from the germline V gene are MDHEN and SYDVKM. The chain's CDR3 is CASRRPSGGRDEQFF. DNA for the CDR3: TGTGCCAGCAGGCGACCTAGCGGGGGGAGGGATGAGCAGTTCTTC.

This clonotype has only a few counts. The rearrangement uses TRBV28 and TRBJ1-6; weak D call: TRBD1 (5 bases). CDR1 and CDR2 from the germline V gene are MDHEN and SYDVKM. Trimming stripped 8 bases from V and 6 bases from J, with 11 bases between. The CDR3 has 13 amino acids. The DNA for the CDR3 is TGTGCCAGCGGGGACGGAGTTAATTCACCCCTCCACTTT. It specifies CASGDGVNSPLHF.

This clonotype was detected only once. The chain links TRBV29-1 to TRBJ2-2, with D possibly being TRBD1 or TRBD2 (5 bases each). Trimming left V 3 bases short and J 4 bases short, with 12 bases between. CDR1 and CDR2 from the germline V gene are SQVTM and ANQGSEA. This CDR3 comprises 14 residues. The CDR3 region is CSVEGMRGTGELFF. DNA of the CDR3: TGCAGCGTTGAGGGGATGAGGGGCACCGGGGAGCTGTTTTTT.